A single sample gave rise to the 13 T cell receptor beta chains below, sequenced in a study of beta chain features in type 1 diabetes. Study conclusions and caveats: All four CD4+ subsets from Type 1 diabetes patients carried moderately but significantly shorter TCRB CDR3s.

What these receptors recognize is not known. The study reverse transcribed the entire isolated RNA, so it sequenced expressed TCRB transcripts. Measured with immunoSEQ multiplex PCR; TCRdb has only the in-frame clones, and not every one. The sample has around 710,000 clones; around 12% are singletons. Specimen: naive CD4+ T cells from blood. Source of these receptors: a man aged 30 to 45 with type 1 diabetes.

Only a few counts were recorded for this clone. Distinct nucleotide sequences in the sample also encode this CDR3. V usage is TRBV7-2 and J usage is TRBJ2-7; perhaps TRBD1 as D (5 bases). Trimming pared 1 base from V and 6 bases from J, leaving 7 bases between. This CDR3 region has 12 residues. Looked up from germline, CDR1 is SGHTA and CDR2 is FQGNSA. The CDR3 nucleotides read TGTGCCAGCAGCTTAGACAGGCGCGAGCAGTACTTC. This translates into CASSLDRREQYF.

This rearrangement joins TRBV30 to TRBJ2-7; no clear D gene. Per the germline V gene, CDR1 is GTSNPN and CDR2 is SVGIG (reference sequence). Trimming stripped 2 bases from V and 1 base from J, with 6 bases between. This CDR3 spans 12 amino acids. CDR3 coding DNA: TGTGCCTGGAGTCCTACATCCTACGAGCAGTACTTC. Encoded protein: CAWSPTSYEQYF.

The gene calls are TRBV7-9 and TRBJ2-2; D remains ambiguous. Between the trimmed V and J ends, which lost 2 bases and 5 bases, there was a span of 12 bases. Germline loops: CDR1 SEHNR, CDR2 FQNEAQ (reference sequence). This CDR3 has 15 amino acids. The DNA of the CDR3 is TGTGCCAGCAGCTTAAGGGCCGGAACTACCGGGGAGCTGTTTTTT. Amino acid sequence: CASSLRAGTTGELFF.

The rearrangement links TRBV10-1 to TRBJ2-1, with D hard to call. The CDR3 has 12 residues. With 3 bases removed from V and 5 bases from J, the gap between germline ends came to 5 bases. Germline V CDR1 and CDR2: WNHNN, SYGVQD (reference sequence). CDR3 in amino acids: CASSDLNNEQFF. The CDR3, as DNA: TGCGCCAGCAGTGACCTAAACAATGAGCAGTTCTTC.

The V and J genes are TRBV18 and TRBJ2-3, with D uncertain. CDR3 length: 12 amino acids. Germline lookup yields CDR1 KGHSH and CDR2 LQKENI. V was shortened by 3 bases and J by 8 bases, with 9 bases between the two germline ends. The chain's CDR3 is CASSPDASTQYF. The CDR3 nucleotides read TGTGCCAGCTCACCTGACGCGAGTACGCAGTATTTT.

This clone was counted between two and nine times. This rearrangement joins TRBV5-4 to TRBJ1-2, with D unresolved. The V gene's germline CDR1 is SGHNT and CDR2 YYREEE (reference sequence). V lost 0 bases, J lost 7 bases, and 10 bases lay in between. CDR3 length equals 13 residues. DNA of the CDR3: TGTGCCAGCAGCTTGGGGCAGGTCGGTGGCTACACCTTC. It specifies CASSLGQVGGYTF.

The DNA of the CDR3 is TGTGCCAGCAGCCCGGGTCCCTATTCACCCCTCCACTTT. It translates to CASSPGPYSPLHF. The rearrangement links TRBV2 to TRBJ1-6, with D uncertain. The CDR3 totals 13 residues. Trimming stripped 6 bases from V and 8 bases from J, with 11 bases between. Germline CDR1 SNHLY, CDR2 FYNNEI.

In its sample, this clone was seen a few times. The V gene is TRBV5-4, the J gene TRBJ2-7; tentatively, D is TRBD1 or TRBD2 (5 bases each). The CDR3 is 12 residues long. Germline V lookup: CDR1 SGHNT, CDR2 YYREEE (reference sequence). Trimming took 3 bases from V and 6 from J, leaving 10 bases between them. The CDR3 nucleotides read TGTGCCAGCAGCTCCGGGACGGGCGAGCAGTACTTC. Residues: CASSSGTGEQYF.

The chain links TRBV7-9 to TRBJ1-6; D is unclear. Germline loops: CDR1 SEHNR, CDR2 FQNEAQ (reference sequence). V was clipped by 4 bases and J by 16 bases, with 23 bases between them. CDR3 length: 15 residues. DNA for the CDR3: TGTGCCAGCAGCTCGGGTTCCTTGACATCGCCGGCTCTCCACTTT. This encodes CASSSGSLTSPALHF.

This sequence joins TRBV7-2 and TRBJ2-1; D perhaps matches TRBD2 (5 bases). Germline V gene lookup returns CDR1 SGHTA and CDR2 FQGNSA. The CDR3 has 14 amino acids. V was clipped by 6 bases and J by 7 bases, with 16 bases between them. CDR3 DNA: TGTGCCAGCAGGAAGGGCCCCCGCGGGAATGAGCAGTTCTTC. It codes for CASRKGPRGNEQFF.

Here the CDR3 reads CASSLFPSSGNTIYF. CDR3 sequence (DNA): TGTGCCAGCAGCTTGTTCCCGAGCTCTGGAAACACCATATATTTT. The J gene is TRBJ1-3, the V gene TRBV11-2; no definite D call. The CDR3 runs 15 residues. V gave up 3 bases and J gave up 0 bases, with 9 bases separating them. The germline V gene has CDR1 SGHAT and CDR2 FQNNGV. Full variable domain (missing parts from reference TRBV11-2 and TRBJ1-3): EAGVAQSPRYKIIEKRQSVAFWCNPISGHATLYWYQQILGQGPKLLIQFQNNGVVDDSQLPKDRFSAERLKGVDSTLKIQPAKLEDSAVYLCASSLFPSSGNTIYFGEGSWLTVV.

A few counts support this clone. This chain links TRBV2 with TRBJ1-2; perhaps TRBD1 as D (6 bases). The V end lost 8 bases, the J end lost 6 bases, and 19 bases lay between the germline ends. This CDR3 contains 14 residues. Germline V gene data show CDR1 as SNHLY and CDR2 as FYNNEI. CDR3: CASHLTGTSNGYTF. Written as DNA, the CDR3 is TGTGCCAGCCACCTTACCGGGACATCCAATGGCTACACCTTC.

J is TRBJ2-7 and V is TRBV5-4, with TRBD1 identical over 8 bases. Germline V gene sequence: CDR1 SGHNT, CDR2 YYREEE (reference sequence). This CDR3 comprises 14 residues. V lost 4 bases, J lost 3 bases, and 6 bases stayed unmatched. CDR3 residues: CASSPGTGRYEQYF. The DNA for the CDR3 is TGTGCCAGCAGCCCCGGGACAGGCCGCTACGAGCAGTACTTC.